Below, 7 T cell receptor beta chains from the same sample are listed, as sequenced in a study of control samples from healthy donors and cancer patients. Only in-frame clones appear in the TCRdb table, and some are missing; sequencing was by immunoSEQ multiplex PCR. Among 100,000 to 120,000 clones listed, around nine tenths were seen once. The specimen sequenced was PBMCs. The receptors were gathered from a woman in her sixties with lung cancer.

The chain couples TRBV19 to TRBJ2-1; the D gene is possibly TRBD2 (5 bases). The germline CDR1 and CDR2 sequences are LNHDA and SQIVND (reference sequence). This CDR3 has 13 amino acids. Trimming pared 5 bases from V and 7 bases from J, leaving 12 bases between. The CDR3 is CASSSLGGNEQFF. The CDR3 DNA reads TGTGCCAGTAGTTCACTAGGCGGGAATGAGCAGTTCTTC.

The chain is built from TRBV7-8 and TRBJ2-7; D is unresolved. V shed 0 bases and J shed 1 base, with 7 bases lying between them. Germline V gene lookup returns CDR1 SGHVS and CDR2 FQNEAQ. This CDR3 region has 14 residues. The CDR3 spells CASSLAAISYEQYF. The CDR3 bases are TGTGCCAGCAGCTTAGCAGCCATTTCCTACGAGCAGTACTTC.

The chain joins TRBV11-2 to TRBJ1-1, with D unresolved. This CDR3 spans 13 amino acids. In germline, CDR1 is SGHAT, CDR2 FQNNGV. Between the trimmed V and J ends, which lost 3 bases and 8 bases, there was a span of 13 bases. CDR3 residues: CASSFLLNGEAFF. The CDR3 nucleotides read TGTGCCAGCAGCTTCCTCCTAAATGGGGAAGCTTTCTTT.

V is TRBV4-3 and J is TRBJ1-2; 9 nucleotides line up with TRBD1. Germline CDR1 reads LGHNA; CDR2 reads YSLEER. The CDR3 is made up of 15 amino acids. J lost 7 bases, V lost 2 bases, and 8 bases had no gene match. This CDR3 reads CASSQNWGQGGGYTF. Here the CDR3 DNA reads TGCGCCAGCAGCCAAAATTGGGGACAGGGAGGTGGCTACACCTTC.

The rearrangement uses TRBV27 and TRBJ1-2; possible D gene TRBD1, 5 bases. Germline V gene sequence: CDR1 MNHEY, CDR2 SMNVEV (reference sequence). V was shortened by 5 bases and J by 5 bases, with 18 bases between the two germline ends. The CDR3 totals 15 residues. DNA for the CDR3: TGTGCCAGCAGTCTCTATAGGACATCTGGATATGGCTACACCTTC. Encoded protein: CASSLYRTSGYGYTF.

CDR3 sequence (DNA): TGTGCCAGTAGTATAGAGCGGCAGGGTCGACAGCCCCAGCATTTT. This encodes CASSIERQGRQPQHF. The J gene is TRBJ1-5, the V gene TRBV19; D may be TRBD1 (5 bases). CDR1 and CDR2 from the germline V gene are LNHDA and SQIVND (reference sequence). V was trimmed by 0 bases and J by 7 bases, leaving 13 bases between them. The CDR3 runs 15 residues.

This clone was counted only a few times. The J gene is TRBJ1-4, the V gene TRBV6-1; no reliable D call. Trimming removed 3 bases from V and 7 bases from J, with 12 bases in between. The CDR3 contains 14 residues. The germline gives CDR1 MNHNS, CDR2 SASEGT. CDR3 in DNA: TGTGCCAGCAGTGAGAGGGATACACCTGAAAAACTGTTTTTT. It encodes CASSERDTPEKLFF.